The clone carrying this TCR beta chain came up once. The data were obtained in a study of spatial heterogeneity in lung cancer. CDR1 is SGHDN and CDR2 is FVKESK in the germline V gene. This CDR3 has 18 amino acids. V lost 0 bases and J 2 bases, leaving 18 bases between the germline ends. TCRdb re-called the 5' RACE reads with MiXCR, one entry per CDR3 protein. The sample lists 77,000 or so distinct CDR3 sequences, approximately 20% occurring once. Time point described: sample taken at primary tumor resection. Sequencing covered unsorted whole RNA taken from tumor, nontumor lung or frozen PBMC. The sequence came from a male donor with early-stage non-small cell lung cancer. The chain recombines TRBV14 with TRBJ2-3; TRBD1 or TRBD2 may be the D gene (5 bases each). The material was PBMCs, obtained at surgery. For the CDR3, the DNA is TGTGCCAGCAGCCAAGATTTAACCCCAGGGACCCTCACAGATACGCAGTATTTT. This sequence encodes CASSQDLTPGTLTDTQYF.